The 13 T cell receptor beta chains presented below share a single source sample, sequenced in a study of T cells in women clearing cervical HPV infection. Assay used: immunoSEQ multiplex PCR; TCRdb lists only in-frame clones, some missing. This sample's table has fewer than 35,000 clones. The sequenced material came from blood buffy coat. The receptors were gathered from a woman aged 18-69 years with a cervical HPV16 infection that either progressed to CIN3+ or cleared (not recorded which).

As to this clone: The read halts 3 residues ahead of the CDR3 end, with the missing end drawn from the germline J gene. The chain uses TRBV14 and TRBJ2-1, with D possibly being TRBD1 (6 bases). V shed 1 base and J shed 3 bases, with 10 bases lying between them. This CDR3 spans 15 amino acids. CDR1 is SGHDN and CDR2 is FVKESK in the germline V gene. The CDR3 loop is CASSQVQDSYNEQFF. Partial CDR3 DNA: TGTGCCAGCAGCCAAGTTCAGGACAGCTACAATGAG. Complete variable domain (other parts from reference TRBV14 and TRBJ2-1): EAGVTQFPSHSVIEKGQTVTLRCDPISGHDNLYWYRRVMGKEIKFLLHFVKESKQDESGMPNNRFLAERTGGTYSTLKVQPAELEDSGVYFCASSQVQDSYNEQFFGPGTRLTVL.

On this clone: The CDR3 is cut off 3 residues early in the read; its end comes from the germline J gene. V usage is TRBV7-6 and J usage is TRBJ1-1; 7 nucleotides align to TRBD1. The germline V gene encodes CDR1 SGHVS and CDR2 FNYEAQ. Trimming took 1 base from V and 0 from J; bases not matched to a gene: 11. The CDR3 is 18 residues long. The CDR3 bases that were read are TGTGCCAGCAGCTTAGGCTATACTAGACAGGGATTGAACACTGAA. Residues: CASSLGYTRQGLNTE. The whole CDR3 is CASSLGYTRQGLNTEAFF.

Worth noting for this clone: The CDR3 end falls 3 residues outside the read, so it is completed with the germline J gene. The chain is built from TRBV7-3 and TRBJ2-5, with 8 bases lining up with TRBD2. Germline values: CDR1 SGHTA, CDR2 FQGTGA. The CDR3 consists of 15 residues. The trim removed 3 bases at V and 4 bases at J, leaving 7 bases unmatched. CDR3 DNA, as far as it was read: TGTGCCAGCAGCTTGCTGGGGACTAGTGGAGAGACC. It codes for CASSLLGTSGET. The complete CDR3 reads CASSLLGTSGETQYF.

Partial CDR3 DNA: TGTGCCAGCAGCCCAGGGACAGTCCCGGGCGAG. Translating it yields CASSPGTVPGE. The whole CDR3 sequence reads CASSPGTVPGEQYF. This chain joins TRBV11-2 and TRBJ2-7; 7 bases fit TRBD1. The CDR3 extends 3 residues past the end of the read, so its final part is completed from the germline J gene. Germline trimming cut 5 bases from V and 6 bases from J; bases unmatched to any gene: 10. Germline CDR1 SGHAT, CDR2 FQNNGV. The CDR3 is made up of 14 amino acids.

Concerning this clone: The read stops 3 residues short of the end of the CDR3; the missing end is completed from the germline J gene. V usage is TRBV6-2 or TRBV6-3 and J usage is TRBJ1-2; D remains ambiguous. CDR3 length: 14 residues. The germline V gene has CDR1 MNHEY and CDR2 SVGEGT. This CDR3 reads CASSYPSASNDYTF. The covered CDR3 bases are TGTGCCAGCAGTTACCCTTCTGCGTCCAATGAC.

The part of the CDR3 DNA that was read is TGTGCCAGCAGCGATATCGACAGGGGAGGTTTTCAGCCC. Amino acid sequence: CASSDIDRGGFQP. The full CDR3 sequence reads CASSDIDRGGFQPQHF. This chain links TRBV2 with TRBJ1-5; 8 bases are a match to TRBD1. The CDR3 end is not reached by the read, which stops 3 residues before it; the germline J gene fills it in. The V gene's germline CDR1 is SNHLY and CDR2 FYNNEI. V trimming: 6 bases; J trimming: 6 bases; junction bases outside the gene matches: 13. The CDR3 runs to 16 residues.

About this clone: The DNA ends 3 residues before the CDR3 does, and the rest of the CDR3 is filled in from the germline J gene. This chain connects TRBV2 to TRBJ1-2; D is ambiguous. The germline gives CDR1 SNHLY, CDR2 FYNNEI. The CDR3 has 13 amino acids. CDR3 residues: CASSGTSGNDYTF. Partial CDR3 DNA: TGTGCCAGCAGTGGGACTAGCGGGAACGAC.

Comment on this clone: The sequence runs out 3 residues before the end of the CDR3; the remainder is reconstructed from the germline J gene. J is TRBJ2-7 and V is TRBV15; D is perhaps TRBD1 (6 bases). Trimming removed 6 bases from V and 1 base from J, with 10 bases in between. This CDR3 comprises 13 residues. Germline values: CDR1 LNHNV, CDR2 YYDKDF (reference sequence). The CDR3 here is CATRDRRSYEQYF. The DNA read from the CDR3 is TGTGCCACCAGAGACAGGAGATCCTACGAG.

Partial CDR3 DNA: TGCGCCAGCAGCTTGGCCTCTAGCGGGCTCCAAGAGACC. This gives the protein CASSLASSGLQET. The full CDR3 protein reads CASSLASSGLQETQYF. V is TRBV5-1 and J is TRBJ2-5, with 8 bases fitting TRBD2. The sequence runs out 3 residues before the end of the CDR3; the remainder is reconstructed from the germline J gene. J gave up 1 base and V 0 bases, and 5 bases lay outside the gene matches. This CDR3 region has 16 residues. Germline assignment: CDR1 SGHRS and CDR2 YFSETQ.

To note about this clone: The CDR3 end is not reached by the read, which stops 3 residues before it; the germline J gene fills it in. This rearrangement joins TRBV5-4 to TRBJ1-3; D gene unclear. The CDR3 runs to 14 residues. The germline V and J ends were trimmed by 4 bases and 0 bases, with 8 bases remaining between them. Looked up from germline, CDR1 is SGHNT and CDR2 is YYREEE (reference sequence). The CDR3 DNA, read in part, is TGTGCCAGCAGCAACACGGGCTCTGGAAACACC. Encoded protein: CASSNTGSGNT. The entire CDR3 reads CASSNTGSGNTIYF.

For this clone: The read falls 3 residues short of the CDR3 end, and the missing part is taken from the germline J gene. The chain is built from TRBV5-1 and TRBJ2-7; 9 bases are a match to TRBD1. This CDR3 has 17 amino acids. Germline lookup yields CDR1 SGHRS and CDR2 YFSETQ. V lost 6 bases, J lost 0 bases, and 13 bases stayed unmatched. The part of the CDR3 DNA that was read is TGCGCCAGCACCCAAGACGGACAGGGGTATTTCTCCTACGAG. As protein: CASTQDGQGYFSYE. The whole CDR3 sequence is CASTQDGQGYFSYEQYF.

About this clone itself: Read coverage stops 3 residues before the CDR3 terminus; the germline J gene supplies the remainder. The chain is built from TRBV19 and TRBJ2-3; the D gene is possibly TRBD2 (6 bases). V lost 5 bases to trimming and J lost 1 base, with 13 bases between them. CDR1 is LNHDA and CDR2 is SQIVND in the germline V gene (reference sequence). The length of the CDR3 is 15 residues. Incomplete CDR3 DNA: TGTGCCAGTAGTCTCGATACGGGGGGCACAGATACG. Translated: CASSLDTGGTDT. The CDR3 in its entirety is CASSLDTGGTDTQYF.

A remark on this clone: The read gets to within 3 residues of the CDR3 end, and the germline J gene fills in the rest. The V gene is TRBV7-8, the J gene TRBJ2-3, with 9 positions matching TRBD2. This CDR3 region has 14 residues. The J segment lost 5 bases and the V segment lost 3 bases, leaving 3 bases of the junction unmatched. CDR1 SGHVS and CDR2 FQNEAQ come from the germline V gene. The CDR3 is CASSFVAGEDTQYF. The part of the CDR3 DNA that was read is TGTGCCAGCAGCTTTGTAGCGGGGGAAGATACG.